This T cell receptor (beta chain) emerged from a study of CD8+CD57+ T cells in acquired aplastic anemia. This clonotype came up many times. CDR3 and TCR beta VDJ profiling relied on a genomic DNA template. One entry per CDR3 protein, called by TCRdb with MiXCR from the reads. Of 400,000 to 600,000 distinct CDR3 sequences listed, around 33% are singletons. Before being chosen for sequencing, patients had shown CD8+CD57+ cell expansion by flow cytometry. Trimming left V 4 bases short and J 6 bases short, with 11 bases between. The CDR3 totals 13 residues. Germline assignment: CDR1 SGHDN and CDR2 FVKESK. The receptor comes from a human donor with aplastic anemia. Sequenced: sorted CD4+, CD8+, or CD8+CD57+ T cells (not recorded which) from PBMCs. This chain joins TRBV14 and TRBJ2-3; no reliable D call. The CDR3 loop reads CASSPDRGDTQYF. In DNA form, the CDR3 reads TGTGCCAGCAGCCCAGACCGTGGGGATACGCAGTATTTT.